This entry is about one T cell receptor beta chain. The source of the sample is a study of blood T cell repertoires in COVID-19. Produced via immunoSEQ multiplex PCR; TCRdb's table is partial and in-frame only. This sample has 200,000 to 250,000 clones, with 82% found just once. The TCR sequence derives from an elderly woman with COVID-19, enrolled during active disease. Sequences were obtained from peripheral blood.

In DNA form, the CDR3 reads TGTGCCAGCTCACCACCGAGGTGGATGGAGCGGGGCAACGCGGGCACCGGGGAGCTGTTTTTT. Protein sequence: CASSPPRWMERGNAGTGELFF. The genes are TRBV18 and TRBJ2-2; 7 bases align to TRBD2. V lost 0 bases to trimming and J lost 4 bases; unmatched junction nucleotides: 20. CDR3 size: 21 residues. Germline V gene data show CDR1 as KGHSH and CDR2 as LQKENI.